These T cell receptor beta chains were read from a single sample in a study of blood T cell repertoires in COVID-19. Profiling relied on immunoSEQ multiplex PCR, and the TCRdb table lists in-frame clones only, not all of them. The table shows around 270,000 clones, with 85% to 90% occurring only once. Specimen: peripheral blood. The receptors were gathered from a man aged 40-50 years with acute or convalescent COVID-19. CDR3s include the opening cysteine and the closing phenylalanine or tryptophan. Clone size is stated in some rows and not others, as once, few, many or a class when expanded.

v_call: TRBV13
clone_size: -
j_call: TRBJ2-3
cdr3_aa: CASSQRQGNTDTQYF

v_call: TRBV27
clone_size: -
j_call: TRBJ1-5
cdr3_aa: CASSRQGNQPQHF

v_call: TRBV15
clone_size: -
j_call: TRBJ1-6
cdr3_aa: CATSRDGRGKNSPLHF

v_call: TRBV27
clone_size: -
j_call: TRBJ2-1
cdr3_aa: CASSSGGDEQFF

v_call: TRBV19
clone_size: -
j_call: TRBJ1-2
cdr3_aa: CASTSVQTYGYTF

v_call: TRBV15
clone_size: once
j_call: TRBJ1-5
cdr3_aa: CATSPTWGQDKKRDQPQHF

v_call: TRBV2
clone_size: -
j_call: TRBJ1-5
cdr3_aa: CASSVSGGNQPQHF

v_call: TRBV12-3/TRBV12-4
clone_size: few
j_call: TRBJ1-2
cdr3_aa: CASSFSGQGYTF

v_call: TRBV9
clone_size: -
j_call: TRBJ2-6
cdr3_aa: CASSVATGANVLTF

v_call: TRBV11-2
clone_size: -
j_call: TRBJ2-7
cdr3_aa: CASRAGTSGGARYHEQYF

v_call: TRBV6-5
clone_size: -
j_call: TRBJ1-1
cdr3_aa: CATYRTQNTEAFF

v_call: TRBV30
clone_size: -
j_call: TRBJ2-3
cdr3_aa: CAWRLAYTDTQYF

v_call: TRBV5-8
clone_size: -
j_call: TRBJ1-5
cdr3_aa: CASSLEGRANQPQHF

v_call: TRBV11-3
clone_size: -
j_call: TRBJ2-3
cdr3_aa: CASSLGTGGIGTDTQYF

v_call: TRBV3-1/TRBV3-2
clone_size: once
j_call: TRBJ1-2
cdr3_aa: CASTRREGTYGYTF

v_call: TRBV7-6
clone_size: -
j_call: TRBJ1-5
cdr3_aa: CASSQGQSNQPQHF

v_call: TRBV15
clone_size: -
j_call: TRBJ2-3
cdr3_aa: CATSRGAGTYSTDTQYF

v_call: TRBV12-5
clone_size: -
j_call: TRBJ1-5
cdr3_aa: CASGGTVIQGPQHF

v_call: TRBV20-1
clone_size: -
j_call: TRBJ1-1
cdr3_aa: CSAMRNTEAFF

v_call: TRBV7-3
clone_size: -
j_call: TRBJ1-1
cdr3_aa: CASSPGAGTEAFF

v_call: TRBV9
clone_size: -
j_call: TRBJ1-6
cdr3_aa: CASSVDTGGNSPLHF

v_call: TRBV2
clone_size: -
j_call: TRBJ1-5
cdr3_aa: CASMGGEDQPQHF

v_call: TRBV7-9
clone_size: -
j_call: TRBJ2-7
cdr3_aa: CASSNGRGESSYEQYF

v_call: TRBV19
clone_size: -
j_call: TRBJ2-7
cdr3_aa: CASSGGSYEQYF

v_call: TRBV5-1
clone_size: -
j_call: TRBJ2-7
cdr3_aa: CASSLGPFYEQYF

v_call: TRBV6-6
clone_size: -
j_call: TRBJ2-6
cdr3_aa: CASSRIGTGIGANVLTF

v_call: TRBV2
clone_size: -
j_call: TRBJ1-2
cdr3_aa: CASSPSGQGGYGYTF

v_call: TRBV5-4
clone_size: -
j_call: TRBJ2-5
cdr3_aa: CASSLEGRREETQYF

v_call: TRBV6-6
clone_size: -
j_call: TRBJ1-1
cdr3_aa: CASEGAANTEAFF

v_call: TRBV16
clone_size: -
j_call: TRBJ1-3
cdr3_aa: CASSQGTGRLPAGNTIYF

v_call: TRBV18
clone_size: -
j_call: TRBJ1-1
cdr3_aa: CASSQNQANTEAFF

v_call: TRBV2
clone_size: -
j_call: TRBJ2-1
cdr3_aa: CASSRHRDKNEQFF

v_call: TRBV30
clone_size: -
j_call: TRBJ2-2
cdr3_aa: CAWNRGLWTGELFF

v_call: TRBV7-2
clone_size: -
j_call: TRBJ1-2
cdr3_aa: CASSSYSYYGYTF

v_call: TRBV5-4
clone_size: -
j_call: TRBJ2-7
cdr3_aa: CASSFTGGYEQYF

v_call: TRBV6-1
clone_size: -
j_call: TRBJ1-2
cdr3_aa: CASTEQYPNYGYTF

v_call: TRBV30
clone_size: -
j_call: TRBJ1-5
cdr3_aa: CAWSVPGESNQPQHF

v_call: TRBV4-1
clone_size: -
j_call: TRBJ2-3
cdr3_aa: CASSLREEGDTQYF

v_call: TRBV2
clone_size: -
j_call: TRBJ1-6
cdr3_aa: CASSEEGVPLHF

v_call: TRBV7-2
clone_size: -
j_call: TRBJ1-2
cdr3_aa: CASSFWTGGADGYTF

v_call: TRBV7-2
clone_size: -
j_call: TRBJ2-1
cdr3_aa: CASSPPSGQLYNEQFF

v_call: TRBV5-6
clone_size: -
j_call: TRBJ1-2
cdr3_aa: CASSQGTVGYTF

v_call: TRBV12-3/TRBV12-4
clone_size: -
j_call: TRBJ2-1
cdr3_aa: CASSRTGEQFF

v_call: TRBV30
clone_size: -
j_call: TRBJ1-6
cdr3_aa: CAWRRQGAANSPLHF

v_call: TRBV7-7
clone_size: few
j_call: TRBJ2-7
cdr3_aa: CASSPQTGTGDYRGSYEQYF

v_call: TRBV10-2
clone_size: -
j_call: TRBJ2-1
cdr3_aa: CASTQSGDSYNEQFF

v_call: TRBV12-3/TRBV12-4
clone_size: -
j_call: TRBJ1-1
cdr3_aa: CAITGQAPEAFF

v_call: TRBV7-8
clone_size: -
j_call: TRBJ1-2
cdr3_aa: CASSGQSNYGYTF

v_call: TRBV18
clone_size: -
j_call: TRBJ1-5
cdr3_aa: CASSSDRHQPQHF

v_call: TRBV4-1
clone_size: -
j_call: TRBJ1-4
cdr3_aa: CASSHPDRPLLFF

v_call: TRBV7-8
clone_size: -
j_call: TRBJ1-2
cdr3_aa: CASSALRGTNYGYTF

v_call: TRBV6-4
clone_size: -
j_call: TRBJ2-6
cdr3_aa: CASSDEGQFSGANVLTF

v_call: TRBV6-5
clone_size: -
j_call: TRBJ2-7
cdr3_aa: CASTDGDSSSYEQYF

v_call: TRBV5-8
clone_size: -
j_call: TRBJ2-1
cdr3_aa: CASSLVGLPNEQFF

v_call: TRBV2
clone_size: -
j_call: TRBJ2-2
cdr3_aa: CASSLQGNTGELFF

v_call: TRBV11-2
clone_size: -
j_call: TRBJ1-6
cdr3_aa: CASSLRLGNNSPLHF

v_call: TRBV6-5
clone_size: -
j_call: TRBJ1-1
cdr3_aa: CASIPDRANTEAFF

v_call: TRBV6-1
clone_size: -
j_call: TRBJ1-2
cdr3_aa: CASSELVGAPIRGYTF

v_call: TRBV5-4
clone_size: -
j_call: TRBJ1-4
cdr3_aa: CASSPRRGDEKLFF

v_call: TRBV10-3
clone_size: -
j_call: TRBJ2-5
cdr3_aa: CAISESRGGETQYF